This T cell receptor (beta chain) comes out of a study of cytomegalovirus exposure and HLA in healthy donors (TCRdb year 2017). Concerning the study at large: An earlier analysis of more than 550 of the donors reported around 280 Gb of sequence data and 95 million to 130 million unique TCR beta sequences obtained from roughly 170 million T cells. The study used immunosequencing to profile the T cell repertoires of 666 subjects and linked those repertoires to cytomegalovirus serostatus. An early release covering approximately 600 HLA-typed donors comprised approximately 290 gigabases of sequencing data and approximately 85 million unique TCR sequences. A separate validation cohort of approximately 130 different subjects was used in addition to the approximately 700-subject first cohort. Across approximately 400 genotyped donors of the cohort, an average of roughly 250,000 unique TCR beta nucleotide sequences per donor were sequenced, and around 20% of those sequences were non-productive. Donor age, sex, ethnicity and CMV serostatus were compiled alongside the repertoire data. The aim of the study was to test whether cataloging public T cell receptors could identify signatures of past pathogen exposure. To predict cytomegalovirus infection status, the study combined high-throughput TCR immunosequencing, statistical association of individual TCRs with disease status, and machine learning. Typing coverage varied by locus: roughly 620-640 donors for A, B, C, DRB1 and DQB1; about 520 for DQA1; more than 600 for DPA1; approximately 490 for DPB1. Five DR-DQ haplotypes were handled as single units for association and clustering because linkage in the cohort was strong. Both class I and class II loci were covered by HLA typing, at four-digit resolution. A later analysis re-analyzed previously published TCR beta repertoires from several hundred donors and added high-resolution HLA genotyping to study TCR occurrence patterns. In a later genetic analysis, genome-wide SNP genotypes for about 65% of the 666 donors were used, and that subset was treated as a discovery cohort. Every repertoire in the discovery cohort had been generated on one and the same sequencing platform. Of the 300 to 450 genotyped donors, about 80% fell in the genetic ancestry cluster associated with self-reported Caucasian donors. Rather than drawing on any new phenotypic data, the later analysis identified candidate immune exposures from TCR beta sequences and the way those sequences occurred across donors. To decide whether each TCR beta V gene segment behaved as functional or pseudogenic, an earlier analysis of some 600 of the donors relied on high-throughput TCR beta sequencing.

Trimming takes 7 bases from V and 6 bases from J, and the germline ends sit 15 bases apart. For CDR1 and CDR2, the germline V gene (reference sequence) lists GTSNPN and SVGIG. The cysteine opens and the phenylalanine closes a CDR3 of 12 amino acids. Only the CDR3 DNA is retained, 36 bases long and in frame from the first base. Paper-wide results and their limitations: In this cohort, only TCR beta chains were sequenced, and detectable features were limited by the absence of alpha or paired-chain data. According to the authors, the approach could potentially be generalized to other disease states and immunological phenotypes. The earlier analysis of around 600 of the donors excluded approximately 17 rarely observed V segments, including chromosome 9 orphons, because counts were too low. A later analysis found that HLA-associated TCR beta chains were more clonally expanded and had lower generation probabilities than equally common non-associated chains. In both the original and validation cohorts, the classifier was reported to diagnose cytomegalovirus status with high specificity and sensitivity. A later analysis found that TCR association rates varied across HLA loci, with DRB1 alleles showing the most associated TCRs and HLA-C alleles the fewest. HLA typing was unavailable for some donors at each locus, so association tests used only the typed subset. Most CMV-associated TCR beta chains appeared to be HLA-restricted in a later analysis, and the HLA associations seemed to be driven largely by CMV exposure. A few of the identified cytomegalovirus-associated TCR beta chains were confirmed in vitro to be specific for cytomegalovirus antigens. A cluster of highly shared sequence variants was judged likely to be a technical artifact of the sequencing pipeline. CMV serostatus was the only immune exposure information available for the cohort. In an earlier analysis of roughly 560 of the donors, most TCR beta V segments were observed in productive rearrangements about 87% or about 30% of the time, broadly matching IMGT annotations. Several of the top co-occurrence clusters appeared to be linked to parvovirus B19, influenza, CMV and Epstein-Barr virus, according to a later analysis. Across donors, most TCR sequences were observed very rarely, whereas some public TCRs were present in many individuals. The study gave a list of some 150 TCR beta chains associated with cytomegalovirus. Compared with the approximately 720-donor mean, donors in an Asian-associated ancestry cluster had fewer N-insertions in productive TCRs, according to a later genetic analysis. Some IMGT-functional V segments, including TRBV6-2 and TRBV6-3, could not be distinguished by the 87-base-pair reads and were therefore excluded. In a later genetic analysis, a missense DCLRE1C variant was associated with V-gene and J-gene trimming of TCR beta chains, and the association was replicated in an independent cohort. Specific HLA alleles were associated with 15,000 to 20,000 TCR beta sequences at a false discovery rate of 0.05 in a later analysis. Roughly uniform sequencing depth across donors was assumed in presence/absence analyses, although this assumption may not hold. Assigning TCR associations to individual alleles was difficult when HLA alleles, especially DR and DQ, strongly co-occurred. A further reported finding was that TCR beta sequences accurately predicted the HLA-A and HLA-B alleles for most subjects in the first cohort. Correlated functional status among segregating V segments might reflect linkage disequilibrium, but an unknown experimental factor could not be ruled out.

The cohort was made up of roughly 670 healthy bone marrow donors. At the time of sampling, every cohort member was nominally healthy, though immune exposures that went unrecorded were likely present. The donor was CMV seropositive and was included in the group of 250 to 300 seropositive cohort members. Every donor gave a peripheral blood sample, and the peripheral blood mononuclear cells from that sample were used for TCR beta sequencing. Genomic DNA was extracted from the blood cell samples with the Qiagen DNeasy Blood Extraction Kit. The library was obtained by the immunoSEQ multiplex PCR assay. For the multiplex PCR, a mixture combining 60 forward primers for TCR Vbeta segments and 13 reverse primers for TCR Jbeta segments was used. A multiplex PCR assay on genomic DNA amplified the CDR3 region of rearranged TCR beta genes. Amplified TCR beta libraries were sequenced as 87-base-pair reads on the Illumina HiSeq System. The authors' pipeline ran thus. A later analysis tallied tens of millions of unique TCR beta chains across the 640 or so repertoires, and approximately 12 million of those chains were shared by two or more donors. Raw reads were error-corrected and collapsed into unique sequences by a nearest-neighbor algorithm in which closely related sequences were merged to remove PCR and sequencing errors. Alignment of CDR3 sequences to IMGT reference sequences was used to assign V, D and J gene segments. Each retained sequence needed at least a six-nucleotide match to both a V gene segment and a J gene segment. A rearrangement counted as productive if the CDR3 had no stop codons and remained in frame with V and J, and every other rearrangement counted as non-productive. CDR3 was defined by IMGT convention, running from the second conserved V-encoded cysteine to the conserved J-encoded phenylalanine. In an earlier analysis of just under 600 of the donors, sequences lacking an unambiguous match to a single V gene segment were excluded. An earlier analysis of 500 to 700 of the donors classified V segments as functional when productive rearrangements were above 56.7% and as segregating when the standard deviation between donors was above 5%. A statistical classification framework was built for diagnosing cytomegalovirus status from the catalog of TCR beta chain sequences. In a later analysis, TCR nucleotide sequences were compared against IMGT/GENE-DB human TR gene sequences so that V and J genes could be assigned. Using the TCRdist pipeline, a later analysis assigned CDR3 sequences along with most-parsimonious VDJ recombination scenarios. In a later analysis, each TCR beta chain was defined by its CDR3 amino acid sequence together with its V-gene family, and reads lacking a unique V-gene family were excluded. A later analysis removed 550 to 700 highly shared, low-generation-probability nucleotide sequences to deal with suspected cross-contamination and a sequencing artifact. In a later analysis, a clonal expansion index for each public chain was calculated from normalized within-repertoire ranks of inferred template counts. A later analysis computed generation probabilities with a VDJ recombination model fitted to out-of-frame rearrangements, and checked the results against IGoR. Hypergeometric tests were used in a later analysis to score TCR-TCR, TCR-HLA and TCR-CMV co-occurrence, with a repertoire-size bias correction applied to the TCR pairs. To estimate false discovery rates, a later analysis permuted the HLA or CMV assignments 20 times. A later analysis grouped co-occurring TCRs with DBSCAN, adding TCRdist sequence similarity when clustering within HLA-allele-positive subsets. Co-occurrence clustering excluded repertoires with fewer than 30,000 or more than 120,000 public chains, plus five with anomalous nucleotide sharing. As stored in TCRdb, this immuneACCESS dataset retains in-frame rearrangements with V and J assigned. A fraction of the clones does not appear; measured against another copy, unresolved V genes explain less than half of the discrepancy, and the remainder lacks a known reason. From that table come the V and J calls and clone size; the DNA was used to work out D and trimming. The sample table shows more than 95,000 clones, and around 78% are seen once. About 19% of the sample belongs to the ten largest clones.

Concerning this clone itself: Its antigen has not been determined. No base quality values were provided; no much bigger clone lies one nucleotide off.

The source of this sequence is a young man in good health and CMV-seropositive. The sequenced sample consisted of PBMCs. Rearrangement joined TRBV30 to TRBJ1-2, with the D gene not clear enough to name. The encoded CDR3 is CASYPGTDGYTF. At the DNA level, the sequence is TGTGCCTCCTACCCGGGAACCGATGGCTACACCTTC.